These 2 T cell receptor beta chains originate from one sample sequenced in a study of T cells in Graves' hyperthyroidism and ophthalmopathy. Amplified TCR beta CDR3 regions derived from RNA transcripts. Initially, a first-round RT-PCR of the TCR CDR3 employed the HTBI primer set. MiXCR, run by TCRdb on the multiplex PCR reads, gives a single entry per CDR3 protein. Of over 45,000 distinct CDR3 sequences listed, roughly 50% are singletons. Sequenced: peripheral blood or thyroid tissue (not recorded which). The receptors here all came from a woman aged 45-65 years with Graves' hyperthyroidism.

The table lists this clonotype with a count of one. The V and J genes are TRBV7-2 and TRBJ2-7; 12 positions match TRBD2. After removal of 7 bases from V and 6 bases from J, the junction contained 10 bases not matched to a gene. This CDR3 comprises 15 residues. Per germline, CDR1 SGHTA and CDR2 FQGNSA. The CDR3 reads CASTSFVLAGGEQYF. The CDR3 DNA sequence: TGTGCCAGCACCAGCTTTGTACTAGCGGGAGGCGAGCAGTACTTC.

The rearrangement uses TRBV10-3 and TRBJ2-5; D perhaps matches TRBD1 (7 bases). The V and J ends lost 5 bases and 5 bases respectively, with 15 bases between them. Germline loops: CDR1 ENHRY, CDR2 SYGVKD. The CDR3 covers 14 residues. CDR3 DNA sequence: TGTGCCATCAGTAGGCAGGGGGGTAGGGAGACCCAGTACTTC. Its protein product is CAISRQGGRETQYF.